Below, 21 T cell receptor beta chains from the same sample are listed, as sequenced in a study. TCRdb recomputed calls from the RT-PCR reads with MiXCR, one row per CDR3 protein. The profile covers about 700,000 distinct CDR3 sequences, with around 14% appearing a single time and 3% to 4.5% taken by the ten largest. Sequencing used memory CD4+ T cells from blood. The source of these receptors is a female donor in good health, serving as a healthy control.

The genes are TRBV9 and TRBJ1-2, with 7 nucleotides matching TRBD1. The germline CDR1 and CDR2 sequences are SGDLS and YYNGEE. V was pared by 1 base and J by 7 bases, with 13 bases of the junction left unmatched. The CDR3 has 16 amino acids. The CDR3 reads CASSVTWTGEGGGYTF. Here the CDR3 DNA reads TGTGCCAGCAGCGTAACGTGGACAGGAGAAGGAGGTGGCTACACCTTC.

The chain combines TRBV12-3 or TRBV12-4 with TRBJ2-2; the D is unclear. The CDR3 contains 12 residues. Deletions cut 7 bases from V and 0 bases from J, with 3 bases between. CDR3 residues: CASTPNTGELFF. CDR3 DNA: TGTGCCAGCACTCCGAACACCGGGGAGCTGTTTTTT.

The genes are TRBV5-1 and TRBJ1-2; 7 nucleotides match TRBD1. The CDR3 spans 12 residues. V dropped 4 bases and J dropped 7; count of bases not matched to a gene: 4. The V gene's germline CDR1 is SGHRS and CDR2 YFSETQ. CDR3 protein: CASSRQGAGYTF. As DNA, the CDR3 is TGCGCCAGCAGCCGACAGGGTGCTGGCTACACCTTC.

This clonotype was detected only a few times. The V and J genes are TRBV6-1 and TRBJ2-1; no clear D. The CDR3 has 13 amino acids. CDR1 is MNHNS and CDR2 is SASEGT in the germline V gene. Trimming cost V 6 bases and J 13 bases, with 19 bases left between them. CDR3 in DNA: TGTGCCAGCAGGGCCAACCGGGCCAATAGACAGTTCTTC. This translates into CASRANRANRQFF.

The CDR3 protein is CASSQDKGRKTEAFF. CDR3 DNA sequence: TGCGCCAGCAGCCAAGATAAGGGGAGGAAGACTGAAGCTTTCTTT. The chain joins TRBV4-3 to TRBJ1-1; D may be TRBD1 (5 bases). V dropped 0 bases and J dropped 5 bases, with 13 bases sitting between them. Per the germline V gene, CDR1 is LGHNA and CDR2 is YSLEER. The CDR3 runs 15 residues.

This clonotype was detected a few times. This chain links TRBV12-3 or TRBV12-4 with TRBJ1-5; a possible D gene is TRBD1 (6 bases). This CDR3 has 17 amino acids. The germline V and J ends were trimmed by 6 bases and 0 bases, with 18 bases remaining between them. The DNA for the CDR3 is TGTGCCAGCAGCGAAAGAGGGGGGGTGTATAGCAATCAGCCCCAGCATTTT. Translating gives CASSERGGVYSNQPQHF.

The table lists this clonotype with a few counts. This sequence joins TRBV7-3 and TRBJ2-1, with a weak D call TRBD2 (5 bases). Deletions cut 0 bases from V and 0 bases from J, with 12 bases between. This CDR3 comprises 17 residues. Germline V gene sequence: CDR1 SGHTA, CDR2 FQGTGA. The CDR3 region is CASSLTRGYSSYNEQFF. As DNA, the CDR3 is TGTGCCAGCAGCTTAACGCGAGGGTATAGCTCCTACAATGAGCAGTTCTTC.

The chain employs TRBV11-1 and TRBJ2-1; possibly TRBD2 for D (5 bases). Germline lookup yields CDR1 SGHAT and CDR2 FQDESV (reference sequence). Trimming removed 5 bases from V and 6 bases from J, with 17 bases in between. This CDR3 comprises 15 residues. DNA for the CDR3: TGTGCCAGCAGCCCCCGGCTAGCCGGTCTCAATGAGCAGTTCTTC. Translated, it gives CASSPRLAGLNEQFF.

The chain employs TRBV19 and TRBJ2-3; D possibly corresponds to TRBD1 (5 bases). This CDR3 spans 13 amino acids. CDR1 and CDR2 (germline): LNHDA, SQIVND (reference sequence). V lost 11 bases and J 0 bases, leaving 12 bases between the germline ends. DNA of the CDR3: TGTGCCGTACAGGTTTCTAGCACAGATACGCAGTATTTT. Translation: CAVQVSSTDTQYF.

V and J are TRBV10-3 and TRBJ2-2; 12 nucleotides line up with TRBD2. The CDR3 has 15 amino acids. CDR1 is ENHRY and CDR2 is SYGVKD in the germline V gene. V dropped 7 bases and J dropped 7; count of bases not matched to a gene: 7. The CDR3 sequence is CAINRLAGDIGELFF. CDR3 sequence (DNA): TGTGCCATCAACCGACTAGCGGGAGATATCGGGGAGCTGTTTTTT.

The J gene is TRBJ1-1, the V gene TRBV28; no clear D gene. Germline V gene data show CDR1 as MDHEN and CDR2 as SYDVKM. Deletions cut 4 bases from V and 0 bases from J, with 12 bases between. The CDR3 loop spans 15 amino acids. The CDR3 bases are TGTGCCAGCAGTTATGACGGATTTATGAACACTGAAGCTTTCTTT. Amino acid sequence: CASSYDGFMNTEAFF. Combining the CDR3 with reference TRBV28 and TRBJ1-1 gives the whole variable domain DVKVTQSSRYLVKRTGEKVFLECVQDMDHENMFWYRQDPGLGLRLIYFSYDVKMKEKGDIPEGYSVSREKKERFSLILESASTNQTSMYLCASSYDGFMNTEAFFGQGTRLTVV.

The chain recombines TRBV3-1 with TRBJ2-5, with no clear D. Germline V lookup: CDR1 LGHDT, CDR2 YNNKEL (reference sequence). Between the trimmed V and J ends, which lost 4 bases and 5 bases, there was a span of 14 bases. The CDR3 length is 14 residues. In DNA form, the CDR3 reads TGTGCCAGCAGCCCAACGGGTCTCGCGGAGACCCAGTACTTC. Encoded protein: CASSPTGLAETQYF.

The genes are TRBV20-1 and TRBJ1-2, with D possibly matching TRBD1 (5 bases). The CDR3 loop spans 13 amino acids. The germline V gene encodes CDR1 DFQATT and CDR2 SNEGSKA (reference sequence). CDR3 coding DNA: TGCAGATTGGGGGTAGGGGTCGACTATGGCTACACCTTC. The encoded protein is CRLGVGVDYGYTF.

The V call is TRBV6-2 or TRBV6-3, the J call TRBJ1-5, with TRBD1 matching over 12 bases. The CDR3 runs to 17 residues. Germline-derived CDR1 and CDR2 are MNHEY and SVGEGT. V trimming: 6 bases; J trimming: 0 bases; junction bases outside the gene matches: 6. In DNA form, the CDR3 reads TGTGCCAGCAGAACGGGACAGGGGGCAAATAGCAATCAGCCCCAGCATTTT. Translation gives CASRTGQGANSNQPQHF.

The CDR3 DNA reads TGTGCCAGCAGCCAAGATTACAGGGGCCACCGGGATACGCAGTATTTT. Translating it yields CASSQDYRGHRDTQYF. The chain couples TRBV14 to TRBJ2-3, with 7 bases identical to TRBD1. V trimming: 0 bases; J trimming: 6 bases; junction bases outside the gene matches: 9. Looked up from germline, CDR1 is SGHDN and CDR2 is FVKESK. This CDR3 is 16 amino acids long.

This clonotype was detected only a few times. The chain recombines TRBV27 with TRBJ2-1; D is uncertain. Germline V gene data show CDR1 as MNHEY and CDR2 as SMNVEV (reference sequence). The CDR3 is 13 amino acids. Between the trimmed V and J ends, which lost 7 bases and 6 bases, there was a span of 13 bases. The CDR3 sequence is CASTTKLGNEQFF. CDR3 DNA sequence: TGTGCCAGCACAACCAAGTTGGGCAATGAGCAGTTCTTC.

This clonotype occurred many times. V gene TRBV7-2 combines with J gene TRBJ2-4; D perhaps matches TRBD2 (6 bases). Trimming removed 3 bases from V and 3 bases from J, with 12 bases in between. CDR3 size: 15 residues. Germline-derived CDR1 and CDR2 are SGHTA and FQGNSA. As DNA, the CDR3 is TGTGCCAGCAGCTTGCCCCTCGGGGGCAAAAACATTCAGTACTTC. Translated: CASSLPLGGKNIQYF.

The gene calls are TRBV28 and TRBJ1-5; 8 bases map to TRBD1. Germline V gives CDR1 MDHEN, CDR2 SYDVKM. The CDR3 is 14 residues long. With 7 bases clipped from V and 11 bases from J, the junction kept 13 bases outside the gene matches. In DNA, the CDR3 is TGTGCCAGCATCACCCAGGGGGCCGGAGGAGCCCAGCATTTT. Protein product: CASITQGAGGAQHF.

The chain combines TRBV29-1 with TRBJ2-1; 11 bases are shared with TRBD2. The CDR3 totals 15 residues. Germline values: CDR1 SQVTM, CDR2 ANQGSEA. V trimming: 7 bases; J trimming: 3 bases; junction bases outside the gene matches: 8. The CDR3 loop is CSAKTGTSGYNEQFF. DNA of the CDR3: TGCAGCGCGAAAACCGGGACTAGCGGCTACAATGAGCAGTTCTTC.

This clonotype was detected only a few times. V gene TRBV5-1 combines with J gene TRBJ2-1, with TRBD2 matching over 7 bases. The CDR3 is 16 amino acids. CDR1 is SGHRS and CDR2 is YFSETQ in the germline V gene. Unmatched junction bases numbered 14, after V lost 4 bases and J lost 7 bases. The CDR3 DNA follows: TGCGCCAGCAGCCCCCTTGCTAGCGGAGAACGAAATGAGCAGTTCTTC. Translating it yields CASSPLASGERNEQFF.

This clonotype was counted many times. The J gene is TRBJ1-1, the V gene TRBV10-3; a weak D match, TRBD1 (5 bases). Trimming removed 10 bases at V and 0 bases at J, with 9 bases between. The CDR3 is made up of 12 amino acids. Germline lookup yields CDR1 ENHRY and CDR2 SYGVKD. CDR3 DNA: TGTGCCACCCAGGGCTTGAACACTGAAGCTTTCTTT. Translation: CATQGLNTEAFF.